A single sample is the source of the 21 T cell receptor beta chains below, sequenced in a study of identical twins (dated by TCRdb to about 2016). Receptors were amplified or captured by 5' RACE. The listed sequencing device is Illumina HiSeq 2000. The public reads were quality trimmed at Q25 with fastp and then assembled into clones with MiXCR by TCRdb, keeping productive beta chains. Duplicate CDR3 protein sequences are folded into a single record with the most common DNA and genes. The sample records about 450,000 distinct CDR3 sequences, around 18% of which are singletons. Together, the top ten hold 9% to 15% of the sample. Sequencing used naive T cells sorted from blood. Interpreted using the paper, the cell subset or site label stands for: cells isolated with a human naive T-cell isolation kit. These receptors came from a man aged 50 to 59 in good health.

This clonotype appeared many times. V usage is TRBV5-6 and J usage is TRBJ2-5, with D possibly TRBD1 on 6 matching bases. The germline V gene encodes CDR1 SGHDT and CDR2 YYEEEE. There are 15 residues in the CDR3. With 4 bases removed from V and 5 bases from J, the gap between germline ends came to 18 bases. The CDR3 DNA reads as TGTGCCAGCAGCGCGCGACTGGGGGCAGGGGAGACCCAGTACTTC. Its protein product is CASSARLGAGETQYF.

The rearrangement links TRBV30 to TRBJ2-3, with D perhaps matching TRBD1 (5 bases). In germline, CDR1 is GTSNPN, CDR2 SVGIG (reference sequence). This CDR3 spans 12 amino acids. Trimming took 3 bases from V and 4 from J, leaving 8 bases between them. The CDR3 region is CAWRLTADTQYF. The CDR3 DNA reads TGTGCCTGGAGGTTGACAGCAGATACGCAGTATTTT.

The chain couples TRBV10-2 to TRBJ2-7; 10 nucleotides align to TRBD1. The CDR3 extends over 15 amino acids. Trimming cost V 7 bases and J 3 bases; bases outside gene matches: 9. Germline CDR1 and CDR2: WSHSY and SAAADI. The CDR3 spells CASTPGTGALYEQYF. The CDR3 nucleotides are TGCGCCAGCACTCCTGGGACAGGGGCTCTCTACGAGCAGTACTTC.

The rearrangement uses TRBV29-1 and TRBJ2-2; TRBD1 aligns across 8 bases. Trimming took 6 bases from V and 7 from J; bases not matched to a gene: 7. The CDR3 spans 13 residues. Germline CDR1 reads SQVTM; CDR2 reads ANQGSEA. As DNA, the CDR3 is TGCAGCGTCCTGACAGGGGAAGACGGGGAGCTGTTTTTT. It specifies CSVLTGEDGELFF.

This clonotype was seen ten or more times. This chain uses TRBV18 with TRBJ1-1, with D unclear. Per germline, CDR1 KGHSH and CDR2 LQKENI. Deletions cut 2 bases from V and 3 bases from J, with 7 bases between. This CDR3 contains 13 residues. CDR3 DNA: TGTGCCAGCTCACCATTCCCGGACACTGAAGCTTTCTTT. Amino acid sequence: CASSPFPDTEAFF.

This clonotype was observed at least ten times. In DNA, the CDR3 is TGTGCCATCAGTGTGGGTGGGACCTCGGAGACCCAGTACTTC. This gives the protein CAISVGGTSETQYF. The J gene is TRBJ2-5, the V gene TRBV10-3, with D perhaps matching TRBD1 or TRBD2 (5 bases each). The ends were cut back, 4 bases at V and 5 bases at J, with 14 bases in the middle. The CDR3 is 14 residues long. CDR1 is ENHRY and CDR2 is SYGVKD in the germline V gene.

This clonotype came up many times. The chain joins TRBV4-3 to TRBJ2-1, with 12 positions matching TRBD2. Losses at the gene ends were 3 bases for V and 0 bases for J; bases not matched to a gene: 6. CDR1 and CDR2 from the germline V gene are LGHNA and YSLEER. The CDR3 runs to 18 residues. CDR3 protein: CASSQGTSGLSSYNEQFF. The DNA for the CDR3 is TGCGCCAGCAGCCAGGGGACTAGCGGGCTGAGCTCCTACAATGAGCAGTTCTTC.

J is TRBJ2-5 and V is TRBV6-2 or TRBV6-3; D remains ambiguous. This CDR3 region has 11 residues. V lost 5 bases and J 5 bases, leaving 6 bases between the germline ends. Germline CDR1 MNHEY, CDR2 SVGEGT. CDR3 nucleotide sequence: TGTGCCAGCAGTATGGGGGAGACCCAGTACTTC. Translated, it gives CASSMGETQYF.

The chain uses TRBV7-9 and TRBJ2-1; the D gene could be TRBD1 or TRBD2 (5 bases each). V lost 3 bases and J lost 9, with 18 bases in between. The CDR3 sequence is 15 residues long. The germline V gene has CDR1 SEHNR and CDR2 FQNEAQ (reference sequence). The CDR3, as DNA: TGTGCCAGCAGCTTTGGGGGAAACCACGCGGGTGAGCAGTTCTTC. Its protein product is CASSFGGNHAGEQFF.

The genes are TRBV20-1 and TRBJ1-2; the match to TRBD1 covers 7 bases. The CDR3 extends over 16 amino acids. Germline V gene data show CDR1 as DFQATT and CDR2 as SNEGSKA (reference sequence). V was clipped by 1 base and J by 0 bases; unmatched bases: 8. The CDR3 bases are TGCAGTGCTAGAGTTGGGGGGGGACAGTCTAACTATGGCTACACCTTC. Protein: CSARVGGGQSNYGYTF.

This clonotype was detected ten times or more. This chain uses TRBV20-1 with TRBJ1-2; unclear D gene. Trimming shortened V by 3 bases and J by 5 bases, and 7 bases separated the two germline ends. The germline V gene has CDR1 DFQATT and CDR2 SNEGSKA (reference sequence). This CDR3 has 11 residues. As DNA, the CDR3 is TGCAGTGCTAGGGAAATATATGGCTACACCTTC. Residues: CSAREIYGYTF.

This clonotype turned up a few times. The J gene is TRBJ2-1, the V gene TRBV19; D is possibly TRBD1 (5 bases). The ends were cut back, 7 bases at V and 0 bases at J, with 10 bases in the middle. CDR3 length: 14 residues. Germline V gives CDR1 LNHDA, CDR2 SQIVND (reference sequence). The CDR3 DNA sequence: TGTGCCAGTAAGGAAGGGGCCTCCTACAATGAGCAGTTCTTC. Residues: CASKEGASYNEQFF.

This clonotype was counted only a few times. V is TRBV6-1 and J is TRBJ2-7; a possible D gene is TRBD1 (5 bases). The CDR3 has 14 amino acids. The germline CDR1 and CDR2 sequences are MNHNS and SASEGT. Deletions cut 1 base from V and 5 bases from J, with 12 bases between. The CDR3 loop reads CASSEGRIGDEQYF. Here the CDR3 DNA reads TGTGCCAGCAGTGAAGGACGGATAGGGGACGAGCAGTACTTC.

The chain combines TRBV6-1 with TRBJ2-3; 12 nucleotides line up with TRBD2. CDR1 is MNHNS and CDR2 is SASEGT in the germline V gene. CDR3 length equals 14 residues. The ends lost 5 bases at V and 6 bases at J; junction bases unmatched: 3. CDR3 residues: CASSRLAGVDTQYF. In DNA form, the CDR3 reads TGTGCCAGCAGTAGACTAGCGGGAGTGGATACGCAGTATTTT.

The V and J genes are TRBV12-3 or TRBV12-4 and TRBJ2-1; TRBD2 matches 9 bases. This CDR3 region has 14 residues. V was pared by 7 bases and J by 7 bases, with 8 bases of the junction left unmatched. The chain's CDR3 is CASKRSGGRNEQFF. The CDR3 DNA follows: TGTGCCAGCAAACGTAGCGGGGGTAGGAATGAGCAGTTCTTC.

This clonotype was detected only a few times. V and J are TRBV20-1 and TRBJ2-6; possible D gene TRBD1, 6 bases. V was clipped by 6 bases and J by 0 bases, with 12 bases between them. The CDR3 covers 15 residues. The germline V gene has CDR1 DFQATT and CDR2 SNEGSKA (reference sequence). The CDR3 protein is CSAKGELSGANVLTF. The CDR3 DNA follows: TGCAGTGCGAAGGGGGAACTCTCTGGGGCCAACGTCCTGACTTTC.

This chain connects TRBV7-2 to TRBJ2-5; D possibly corresponds to TRBD1 (6 bases). The germline CDR1 and CDR2 sequences are SGHTA and FQGNSA. Deletions cut 3 bases from V and 5 bases from J, with 19 bases between. The CDR3 loop spans 16 amino acids. CDR3 sequence (DNA): TGTGCCAGCAGCTTGGGTCATAGGGGGTTTGGGGAGACCCAGTACTTC. Translated, it gives CASSLGHRGFGETQYF.

This clonotype came up a few times. The J gene is TRBJ2-4, the V gene TRBV11-2, with D tentatively TRBD2 (6 bases). There are 15 residues in the CDR3. V lost 1 base and J lost 8, with 15 bases in between. Germline loops: CDR1 SGHAT, CDR2 FQNNGV. The CDR3 DNA sequence: TGTGCCAGCAGCTTAGTGGTGGGGCGGGGAGACATTCAGTACTTC. Translation gives CASSLVVGRGDIQYF.

This clonotype was recorded at least ten times. This CDR3 reads CSALLAGMVLNEQFF. DNA of the CDR3: TGCAGTGCTCTACTAGCGGGAATGGTCTTAAATGAGCAGTTCTTC. This sequence joins TRBV20-1 and TRBJ2-1; 10 bases map to TRBD2. CDR3 length: 15 amino acids. The germline V gene encodes CDR1 DFQATT and CDR2 SNEGSKA (reference sequence). V lost 5 bases to trimming and J lost 7 bases; unmatched junction nucleotides: 11.

This clonotype was counted many times. The gene calls are TRBV12-3 or TRBV12-4 and TRBJ2-3, with D possibly being TRBD2 (6 bases). The CDR3 contains 18 residues. Deletions cut 6 bases from V and 2 bases from J, with 24 bases between. The CDR3 bases are TGTGCCAGCAGCCAGACTAGAATGGGAAGTAGTTACACAGATACGCAGTATTTT. Translated: CASSQTRMGSSYTDTQYF.

The chain is built from TRBV20-1 and TRBJ2-2, with D possibly TRBD1 on 5 matching bases. Germline V CDR1 and CDR2: DFQATT, SNEGSKA (reference sequence). The CDR3 contains 15 residues. V dropped 6 bases and J dropped 3 bases, with 17 bases sitting between them. CDR3 sequence: CSALDRLLDTGELFF. As DNA, the CDR3 is TGCAGTGCCCTTGACAGATTGTTGGACACCGGGGAGCTGTTTTTT.